This T cell receptor (beta chain) was retrieved from a study of T cell repertoires in cytomegalovirus infection. The overall study: Both recently identified HLA-C-restricted and well-studied HLA-B-restricted CMV epitopes were used in the study. Public signatures in TCR beta pointed to CMV infection and matching HLA type.

The ends lost 2 bases at V and 6 bases at J; junction bases unmatched: 5. This CDR3 contains 15 residues. CDR1 is SGHNT and CDR2 is YYREEE in the germline V gene (reference sequence). TCRdb reprocessed the reads via MiXCR and lists one record per CDR3 protein. Among around 750,000 distinct CDR3 sequences, about 33% were seen once, and the ten largest hold around 11%. Notes on the study in general: HLA-C-restricted CMV clonotypes gave the most frequent clonotype in two of eight donors. Carriage of CMV together with the relevant HLA was identifiable through cumulative public TCR beta family frequency.

In regard to this clonotype: Antigen unknown.

The specimen comprised cultured CD8+ T cells from PBMCs, sampled from culture after CMV antigen stimulation. The origin of this receptor is a human donor in good health (CMV status not recorded). Some clones in this sample may be carry-over from other donors' samples. The chain combines TRBV5-4 with TRBJ2-3, with 11 bases fitting TRBD1. CDR3 protein: CASSFGQGASDTQYF. Here the CDR3 DNA reads TGTGCCAGCAGCTTCGGACAGGGGGCGAGCGATACGCAGTATTTT.